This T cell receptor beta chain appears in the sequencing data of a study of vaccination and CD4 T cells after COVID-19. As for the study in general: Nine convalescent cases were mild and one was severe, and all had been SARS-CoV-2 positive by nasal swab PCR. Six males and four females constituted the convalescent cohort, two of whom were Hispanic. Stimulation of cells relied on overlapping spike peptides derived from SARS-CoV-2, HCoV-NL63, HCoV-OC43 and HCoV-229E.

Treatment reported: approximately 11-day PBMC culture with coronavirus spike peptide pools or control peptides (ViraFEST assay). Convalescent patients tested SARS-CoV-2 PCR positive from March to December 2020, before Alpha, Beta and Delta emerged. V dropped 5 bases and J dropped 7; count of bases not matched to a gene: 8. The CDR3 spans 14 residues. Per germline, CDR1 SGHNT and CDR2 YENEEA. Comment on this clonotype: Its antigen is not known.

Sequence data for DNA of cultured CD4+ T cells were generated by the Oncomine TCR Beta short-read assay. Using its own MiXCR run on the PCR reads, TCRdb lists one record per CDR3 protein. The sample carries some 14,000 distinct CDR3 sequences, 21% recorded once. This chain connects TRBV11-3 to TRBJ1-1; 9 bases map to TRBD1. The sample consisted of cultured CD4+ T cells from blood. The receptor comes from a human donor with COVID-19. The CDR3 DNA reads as TGTGCCAGCAGCCAACAGGGGGCTAAAGATGAAGCTTTCTTT. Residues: CASSQQGAKDEAFF.